Shown below are 20 T cell receptor beta chains from a single sample sequenced in a study of T cell responses to AZD1222 COVID-19 vaccine. Libraries were prepared by immunoSEQ multiplex PCR; TCRdb keeps only in-frame clonotypes and omits some of them. The profile shows 65,000 to 85,000 clones, about four fifths of them singletons. Sequencing was performed on peripheral blood, taken 28 days after the second AZD1222 dose. The receptor source for this set is an adult who received the AZD1222 COVID-19 vaccine.

V gene TRBV19 combines with J gene TRBJ2-5; TRBD2 aligns across 11 bases. V trimming: 5 bases; J trimming: 10 bases; junction bases outside the gene matches: 15. CDR3 length equals 16 residues. Germline V gene lookup returns CDR1 LNHDA and CDR2 SQIVND (reference sequence). The CDR3 spells CASSPILAGGLEGQYF. The CDR3 DNA is TGTGCCAGTAGTCCGATCCTAGCGGGGGGCCTGGAGGGCCAGTACTTC.

This sequence joins TRBV12-3 or TRBV12-4 and TRBJ1-2, with a possible D match to TRBD1 (6 bases). The CDR3 has 13 residues. Trimming took 2 bases from V and 7 from J, leaving 11 bases between them. CDR3 loop: CASSLSGVGGYTF. CDR3 nucleotides: TGTGCCAGCAGTTTATCAGGGGTAGGTGGCTACACCTTC.

The V gene is TRBV18, the J gene TRBJ1-1; 7 bases align to TRBD1. CDR3 length: 11 residues. The V gene's germline CDR1 is KGHSH and CDR2 LQKENI. V shed 6 bases and J 5 bases; nucleotides not matched to a gene: 0. For the CDR3, the DNA is TGTGCCAGCTCGACAGGGACTGAAGCTTTCTTT. Translating it yields CASSTGTEAFF.

This chain's CDR3 is CASSRGLGTPGETQYF. CDR3 coding DNA: TGTGCCAGCAGTCGAGGGTTGGGGACCCCCGGGGAGACCCAGTACTTC. The chain has TRBV3-1 (or the pseudogene TRBV3-2) and TRBJ2-5, with D perhaps being TRBD1 or TRBD2 (5 bases each). Germline CDR1 LGHDT, CDR2 YNNKEL (reference sequence). This CDR3 has 16 amino acids. Between the trimmed V and J ends, which lost 6 bases and 5 bases, there was a span of 22 bases.

This sequence joins TRBV12-5 and TRBJ2-5; tentative D call: TRBD1 (5 bases). CDR1 is LGHNT, CDR2 FRNRAP, per germline. The CDR3 runs 15 residues. Trimming cost V 4 bases and J 4 bases, with 16 bases left between them. The CDR3 DNA reads TGTGCTAGTGGTTCATCGGCGGTTAGGGGAGAGACCCAGTACTTC. Translating it yields CASGSSAVRGETQYF.

CDR3 DNA sequence: TGCAGCGCCGGGAGTAAGAACACCGGGGAGCTGTTTTTT. This encodes CSAGSKNTGELFF. V usage is TRBV29-1 and J usage is TRBJ2-2, with D perhaps TRBD2 (6 bases). This CDR3 region has 13 residues. Germline CDR1 and CDR2: SQVTM and ANQGSEA. V lost 7 bases to trimming and J lost 1 base, with 10 bases between them.

The chain is built from TRBV5-1 and TRBJ2-5, with D tentatively TRBD2 (5 bases). The CDR3 totals 11 residues. Germline V CDR1 and CDR2: SGHRS, YFSETQ. Trimming took off 4 bases at V and 5 bases at J, with 6 bases between the two ends. The CDR3 bases are TGCGCCAGCAGCGGGGAGGAGACCCAGTACTTC. This gives the protein CASSGEETQYF.

The CDR3 sequence is CASTPGLGDTQYF. The DNA for the CDR3 is TGTGCCAGTACACCAGGGTTGGGAGATACGCAGTATTTT. This chain uses TRBV19 with TRBJ2-3; a weak D match, TRBD1 (5 bases). This CDR3 contains 13 residues. V was trimmed by 7 bases and J by 5 bases, leaving 13 bases between them. Germline loops: CDR1 LNHDA, CDR2 SQIVND (reference sequence).

J is TRBJ1-2 and V is TRBV2; D call uncertain. V dropped 6 bases and J dropped 0 bases, with 14 bases sitting between them. This CDR3 comprises 15 residues. The germline gives CDR1 SNHLY, CDR2 FYNNEI. This CDR3 is CASRLTFLANYGYTF. CDR3 sequence (DNA): TGTGCCAGCAGATTGACCTTCTTAGCTAACTATGGCTACACCTTC. The full variable domain, its missing parts supplied by reference TRBV2 and TRBJ1-2, is EPEVTQTPSHQVTQMGQEVILRCVPISNHLYFYWYRQILGQKVEFLVSFYNNEISEKSEIFDDQFSVERPDGSNFTLKIRSTKLEDSAMYFCASRLTFLANYGYTFGSGTRLTVV.

This rearrangement joins TRBV6-5 to TRBJ1-5, with 8 bases aligning to TRBD1. The CDR3 loop spans 13 amino acids. Germline assignment: CDR1 MNHEY and CDR2 SVGAGI. J lost 4 bases, V lost 7 bases, and 3 bases had no gene match. The CDR3 sequence is CASTRGLNQPQHF. DNA of the CDR3: TGTGCCAGCACCAGGGGGCTGAATCAGCCCCAGCATTTT.

CDR3 residues: CASSPPGEANQPQHF. CDR3 coding DNA: TGTGCCAGCAGTCCACCGGGGGAGGCAAATCAGCCCCAGCATTTT. V and J are TRBV28 and TRBJ1-5, with D tentatively TRBD1 (5 bases). CDR1 is MDHEN and CDR2 is SYDVKM in the germline V gene. The CDR3 has 15 residues. The V gene lost 5 bases and the J gene lost 4 bases, with 15 bases spanning the gap.

The chain uses TRBV19 and TRBJ1-5; D call uncertain. The CDR3 extends over 14 amino acids. Germline assignment: CDR1 LNHDA and CDR2 SQIVND (reference sequence). The germline V and J ends were trimmed by 0 bases and 6 bases, with 9 bases remaining between them. CDR3 bases: TGTGCCAGTAGTATAGATCCCCTTTTTCAGCCCCAGCATTTT. Protein: CASSIDPLFQPQHF.

The chain carries TRBV4-1 and TRBJ2-1; D is perhaps TRBD2 (7 bases). Germline lookup yields CDR1 MGHRA and CDR2 YSYEKL. The CDR3 covers 16 residues. Trimming left V 4 bases short and J 6 bases short, with 19 bases between. The CDR3 region has the DNA TGCGCCAGCAGCCGCACGGGCATGAGGGGGGGCAATGAGCAGTTCTTC. Protein product: CASSRTGMRGGNEQFF.

V gene TRBV7-2 combines with J gene TRBJ1-1; D is perhaps TRBD1 (5 bases). Germline V gene lookup returns CDR1 SGHTA and CDR2 FQGNSA. The CDR3 is 14 amino acids. Trimming left V 2 bases short and J 0 bases short, with 7 bases between. The CDR3 spells CASSLRQMNTEAFF. The CDR3, as DNA: TGTGCCAGCAGCTTAAGACAGATGAACACTGAAGCTTTCTTT.

CDR3 coding DNA: TGTGCCAGCAGTGAAGGTTTCGATGGCTACACCTTC. Protein product: CASSEGFDGYTF. The chain couples TRBV6-4 to TRBJ1-2; D not certain. Germline CDR1 MRHNA, CDR2 SNTAGT. This CDR3 comprises 12 residues. V gave up 3 bases and J gave up 6 bases, with 8 bases separating them.

This clone was seen many times. V and J are TRBV4-1 and TRBJ1-2, with D unresolved. V lost 4 bases to trimming and J lost 2 bases, with 8 bases between them. CDR3 length: 13 amino acids. Germline V gene lookup returns CDR1 MGHRA and CDR2 YSYEKL. The CDR3 is CASSPIGNYGYTF. The CDR3 DNA follows: TGCGCCAGCAGCCCCATCGGGAACTATGGCTACACCTTC.

This chain joins TRBV6-1 and TRBJ2-7; tentatively, D is TRBD1 (5 bases). Germline CDR1 and CDR2: MNHNS and SASEGT. Trimming shortened V by 2 bases and J by 0 bases, and 11 bases separated the two germline ends. The CDR3 extends over 15 amino acids. The CDR3 region is CASSESGSSSYEQYF. CDR3 bases: TGTGCCAGCAGTGAATCAGGGTCCAGCTCCTACGAGCAGTACTTC.

This rearrangement joins TRBV7-2 to TRBJ1-6; TRBD1 matches 8 bases. The CDR3 consists of 16 residues. Germline-derived CDR1 and CDR2 are SGHTA and FQGNSA. The ends lost 4 bases at V and 10 bases at J; junction bases unmatched: 12. The CDR3 DNA reads as TGTGCCAGCAGCTACCGCGGACAGGGCGCTGGGTCACCCCTCCACTTT. Translation gives CASSYRGQGAGSPLHF.

This chain uses TRBV30 with TRBJ2-5; unclear D gene. Trimming stripped 0 bases from V and 5 bases from J, with 10 bases between. The CDR3 sequence is 13 residues long. Germline V gives CDR1 GTSNPN, CDR2 SVGIG (reference sequence). The CDR3 region is CAWSVGVRETQYF. DNA of the CDR3: TGTGCCTGGAGTGTAGGTGTGAGGGAGACCCAGTACTTC.

The V call is TRBV5-1, the J call TRBJ1-4; unclear D gene. This CDR3 is built from 15 residues. The germline CDR1 and CDR2 sequences are SGHRS and YFSETQ. Trimming removed 0 bases at V and 0 bases at J, with 6 bases between. The CDR3 DNA follows: TGCGCCAGCAGCTTGGGAGGCCCAACTAATGAAAAACTGTTTTTT. Encoded protein: CASSLGGPTNEKLFF. Supplemented by reference TRBV5-1 and TRBJ1-4, the full variable domain reads KAGVTQTPRYLIKTRGQQVTLSCSPISGHRSVSWYQQTPGQGLQFLFEYFSETQRNKGNFPGRFSGRQFSNSRSEMNVSTLELGDSALYLCASSLGGPTNEKLFFGSGTQLSVL.